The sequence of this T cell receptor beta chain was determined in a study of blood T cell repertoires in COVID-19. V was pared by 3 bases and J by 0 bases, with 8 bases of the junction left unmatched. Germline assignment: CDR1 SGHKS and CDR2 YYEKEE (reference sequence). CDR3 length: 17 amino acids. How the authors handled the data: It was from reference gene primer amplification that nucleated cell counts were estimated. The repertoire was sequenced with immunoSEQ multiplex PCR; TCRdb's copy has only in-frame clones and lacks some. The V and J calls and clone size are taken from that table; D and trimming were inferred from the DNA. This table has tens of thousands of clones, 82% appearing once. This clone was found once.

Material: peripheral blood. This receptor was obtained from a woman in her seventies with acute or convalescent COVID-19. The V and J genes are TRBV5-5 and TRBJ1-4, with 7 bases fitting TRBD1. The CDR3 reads CASSSFKTGSTNEKLFF. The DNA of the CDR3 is TGTGCCAGCAGCTCATTTAAGACAGGGTCAACTAATGAAAAACTGTTTTTT.